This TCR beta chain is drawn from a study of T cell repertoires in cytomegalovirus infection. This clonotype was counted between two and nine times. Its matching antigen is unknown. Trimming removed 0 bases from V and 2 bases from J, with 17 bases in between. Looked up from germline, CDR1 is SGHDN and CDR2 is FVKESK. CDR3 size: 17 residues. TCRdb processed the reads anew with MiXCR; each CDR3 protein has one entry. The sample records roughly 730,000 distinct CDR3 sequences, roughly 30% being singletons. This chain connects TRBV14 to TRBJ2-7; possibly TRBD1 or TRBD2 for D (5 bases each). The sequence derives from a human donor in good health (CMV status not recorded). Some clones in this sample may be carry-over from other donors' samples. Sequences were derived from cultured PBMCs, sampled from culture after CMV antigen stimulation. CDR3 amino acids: CASSQDAGTAITYEQYF. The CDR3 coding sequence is TGTGCCAGCAGCCAAGATGCCGGGACCGCTATAACCTACGAGCAGTACTTC.